This T cell receptor (beta chain) was sequenced for a study of T cell responses to AZD1222 COVID-19 vaccine. Study findings and constraints: Reportedly, close to half of spike-specific TCRs are directed against unmutated variant regions. Two doses of AZD1222 preceded a rise in Spike-specific TCR breadth and depth.

Profiled with immunoSEQ multiplex PCR; TCRdb holds only in-frame clones, not every one. The repertoire consists of some 130,000 clones, with around 90% occurring once and the leading ten covering 1.5% to 2%. In the case of this clone: Its specificity is not known.

The V segment lost 3 bases and the J segment 3 bases; nucleotides outside the gene matches: 16. Germline V CDR1 and CDR2: SGDLS, YYNGEE. The CDR3 runs 20 residues. The gene calls are TRBV9 and TRBJ2-2, with TRBD2 matching 11 bases. The sequencing used peripheral blood, collected on day 0 of AZD1222 vaccination. This TCR was sampled from an adult in good health. Written as DNA, the CDR3 is TGTGCCAGCAGCGCGGGATGGGGAGTAGCGGGAGGGCCGGACACCGGGGAGCTGTTTTTT. Encoded protein: CASSAGWGVAGGPDTGELFF.